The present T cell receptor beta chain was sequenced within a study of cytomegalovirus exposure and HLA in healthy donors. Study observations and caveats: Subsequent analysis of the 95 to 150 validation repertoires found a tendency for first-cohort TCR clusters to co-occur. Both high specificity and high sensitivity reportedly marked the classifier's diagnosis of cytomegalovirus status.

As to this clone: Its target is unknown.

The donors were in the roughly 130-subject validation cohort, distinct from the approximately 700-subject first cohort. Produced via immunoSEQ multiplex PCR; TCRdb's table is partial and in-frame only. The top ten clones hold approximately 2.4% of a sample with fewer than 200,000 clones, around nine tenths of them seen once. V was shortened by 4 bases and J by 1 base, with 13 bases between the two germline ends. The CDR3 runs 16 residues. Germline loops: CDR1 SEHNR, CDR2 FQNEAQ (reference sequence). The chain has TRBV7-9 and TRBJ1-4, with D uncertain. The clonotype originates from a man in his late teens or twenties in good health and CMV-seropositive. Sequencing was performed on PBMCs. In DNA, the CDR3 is TGTGCCAGCAGCTCTCTTTCGGTAGTAACTAATGAAAAACTGTTTTTT. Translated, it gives CASSSLSVVTNEKLFF.